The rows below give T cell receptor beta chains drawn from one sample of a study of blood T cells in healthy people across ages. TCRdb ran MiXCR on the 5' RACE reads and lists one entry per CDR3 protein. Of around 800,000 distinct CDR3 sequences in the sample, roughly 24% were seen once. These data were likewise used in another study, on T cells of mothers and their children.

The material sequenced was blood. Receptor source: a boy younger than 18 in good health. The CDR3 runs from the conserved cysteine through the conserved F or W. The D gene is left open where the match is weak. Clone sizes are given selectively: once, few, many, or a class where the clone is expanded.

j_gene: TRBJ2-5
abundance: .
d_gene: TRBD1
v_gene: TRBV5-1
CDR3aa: CASSPEAGGTGETQYF
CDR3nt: TGCGCCAGCAGCCCGGAAGCAGGGGGCACGGGGGAGACCCAGTACTTC

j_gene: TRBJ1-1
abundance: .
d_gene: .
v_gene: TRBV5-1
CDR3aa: CASSLQGRLDTEAFF
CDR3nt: TGCGCCAGCAGCTTGCAGGGCCGGTTGGACACTGAAGCTTTCTTT

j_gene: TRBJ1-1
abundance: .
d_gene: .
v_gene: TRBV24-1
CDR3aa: CATTAGLNTEAFF
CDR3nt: TGTGCCACCACCGCAGGTTTGAACACTGAAGCTTTCTTT

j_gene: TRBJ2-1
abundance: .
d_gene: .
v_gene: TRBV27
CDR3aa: CASSLFSRRHNEQFF
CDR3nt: TGTGCCAGCAGTTTATTTTCTCGAAGGCACAATGAGCAGTTCTTC

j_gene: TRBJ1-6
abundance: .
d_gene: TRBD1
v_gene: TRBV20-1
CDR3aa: CSAHSGTGDNSPLHF
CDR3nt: TGCAGTGCTCATTCCGGGACAGGTGATAATTCACCCCTCCACTTT

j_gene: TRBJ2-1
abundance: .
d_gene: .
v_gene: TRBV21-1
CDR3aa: CASSRLALHNEQFF
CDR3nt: TGTGCCAGCAGCAGACTAGCCCTCCACAATGAGCAGTTCTTC

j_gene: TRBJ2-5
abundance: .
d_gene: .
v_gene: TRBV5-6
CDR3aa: CASTQYRSGEETQYF
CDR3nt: TGTGCCAGCACCCAGTATCGAAGCGGCGAAGAGACCCAGTACTTC

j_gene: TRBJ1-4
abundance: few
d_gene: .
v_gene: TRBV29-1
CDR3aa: CSVEDPLGEKLFF
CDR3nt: TGCAGCGTTGAAGATCCCTTGGGGGAAAAACTGTTTTTT

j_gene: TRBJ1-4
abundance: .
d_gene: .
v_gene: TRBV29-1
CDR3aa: CSVEGRATNEKLFF
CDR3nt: TGCAGCGTTGAAGGGCGTGCAACTAATGAAAAACTGTTTTTT

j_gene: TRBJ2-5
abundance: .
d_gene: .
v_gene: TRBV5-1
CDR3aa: CASSPGTEGGTQYF
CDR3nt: TGCGCCAGCAGCCCGGGGACAGAGGGAGGGACCCAGTACTTC

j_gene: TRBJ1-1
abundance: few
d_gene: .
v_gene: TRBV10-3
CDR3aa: CAISEQQVSTEAFF
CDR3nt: TGTGCCATCAGTGAACAACAGGTCTCCACTGAAGCTTTCTTT

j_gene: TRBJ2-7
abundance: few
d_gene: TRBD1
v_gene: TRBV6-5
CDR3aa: CASSYSVGTESSYEQYF
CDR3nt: TGTGCCAGCAGTTACTCGGTAGGGACAGAGAGCTCCTACGAGCAGTACTTC

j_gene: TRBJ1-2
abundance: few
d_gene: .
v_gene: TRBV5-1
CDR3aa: CASSPQDPLPPYGYTF
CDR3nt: TGCGCCAGCAGTCCCCAAGATCCGCTACCACCCTATGGCTACACCTTC

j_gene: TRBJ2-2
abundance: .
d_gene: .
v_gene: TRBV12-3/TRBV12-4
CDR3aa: CASSSGLRTGELFF
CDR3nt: TGTGCCAGCAGTTCGGGGCTGAGGACCGGGGAGCTGTTTTTT

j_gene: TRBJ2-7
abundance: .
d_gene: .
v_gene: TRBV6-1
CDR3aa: CASSPKSESYEQYF
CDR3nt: TGTGCCAGCAGTCCCAAGTCGGAATCCTACGAGCAGTACTTC

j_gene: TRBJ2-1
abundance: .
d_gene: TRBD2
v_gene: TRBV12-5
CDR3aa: CASGGGGPKSYNEQFF
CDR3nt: TGTGCTAGCGGGGGCGGGGGGCCCAAATCCTACAATGAGCAGTTCTTC

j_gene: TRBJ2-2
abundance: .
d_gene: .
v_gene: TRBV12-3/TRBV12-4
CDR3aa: CASSRRVGPGELFF
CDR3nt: TGTGCCAGCAGTCGCAGGGTGGGTCCCGGGGAGCTGTTTTTT

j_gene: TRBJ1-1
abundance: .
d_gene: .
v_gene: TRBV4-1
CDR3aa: CASSQDSWTEAFF
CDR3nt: TGCGCCAGCAGCCAAGATAGCTGGACGGAAGCTTTCTTT

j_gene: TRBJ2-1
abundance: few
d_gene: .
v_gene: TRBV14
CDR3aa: CARMGGSYNEQFF
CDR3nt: TGTGCCCGTATGGGGGGCTCCTACAATGAGCAGTTCTTC

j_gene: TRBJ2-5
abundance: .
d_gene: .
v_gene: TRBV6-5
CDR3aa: CASSYGRDGGQETQYF
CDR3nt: TGTGCCAGCAGTTACGGCCGGGATGGGGGCCAAGAGACCCAGTACTTC

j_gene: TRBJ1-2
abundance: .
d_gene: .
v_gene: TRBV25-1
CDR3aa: CASSPHRADQGYTF
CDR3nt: TGCGCCAGCAGTCCTCACAGGGCGGATCAGGGCTACACCTTC

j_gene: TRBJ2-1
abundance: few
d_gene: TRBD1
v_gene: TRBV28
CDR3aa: CASSMDRGYNEQFF
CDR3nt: TGTGCCAGCAGCATGGACAGGGGATACAATGAGCAGTTCTTC

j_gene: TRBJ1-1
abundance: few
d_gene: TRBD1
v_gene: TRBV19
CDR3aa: CASSWTGPTEAFF
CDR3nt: TGTGCCAGTAGTTGGACAGGTCCCACTGAAGCTTTCTTT

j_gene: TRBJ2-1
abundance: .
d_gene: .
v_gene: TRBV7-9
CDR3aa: CASSRGTDNEQFF
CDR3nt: TGTGCCAGCAGCCGAGGGACGGACAATGAGCAGTTCTTC

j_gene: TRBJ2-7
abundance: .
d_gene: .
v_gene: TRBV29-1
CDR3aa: CSVVSAGLDYEQYF
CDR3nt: TGCAGCGTTGTTTCTGCCGGGCTGGACTACGAGCAGTACTTC

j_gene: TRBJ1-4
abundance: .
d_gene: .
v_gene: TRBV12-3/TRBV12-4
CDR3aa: CASGVDLGRTPEKLFF
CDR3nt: TGTGCCAGCGGAGTAGACCTGGGACGGACCCCGGAAAAACTGTTTTTT

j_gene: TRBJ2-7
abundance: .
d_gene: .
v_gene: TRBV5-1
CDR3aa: CASSLDARTGQRAYEQYF
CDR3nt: TGCGCCAGCAGCTTGGATGCGAGAACAGGGCAAAGGGCCTACGAGCAGTACTTC

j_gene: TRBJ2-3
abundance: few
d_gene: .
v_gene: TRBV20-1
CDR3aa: CSAQGPTDTQYF
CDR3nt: TGCAGTGCTCAGGGTCCCACAGATACGCAGTATTTT

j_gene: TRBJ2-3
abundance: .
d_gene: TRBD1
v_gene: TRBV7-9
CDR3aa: CASHDRENTQYF
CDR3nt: TGTGCCAGCCATGACAGGGAGAATACGCAGTATTTT

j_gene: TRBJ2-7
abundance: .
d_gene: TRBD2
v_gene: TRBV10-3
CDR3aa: CAISGGYAGGPYEQYF
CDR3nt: TGTGCCATCAGTGGAGGTTATGCGGGGGGGCCGTACGAGCAGTACTTC

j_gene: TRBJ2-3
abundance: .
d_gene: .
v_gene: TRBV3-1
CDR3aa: CASAGGGSADTQYF
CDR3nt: TGTGCCAGCGCAGGCGGGGGCAGCGCAGATACGCAGTATTTT

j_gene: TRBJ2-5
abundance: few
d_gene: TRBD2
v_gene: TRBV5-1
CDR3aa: CASSLAGLAGAFQETQYF
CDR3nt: TGCGCCAGCAGCTTGGCGGGACTAGCGGGGGCCTTCCAAGAGACCCAGTACTTC

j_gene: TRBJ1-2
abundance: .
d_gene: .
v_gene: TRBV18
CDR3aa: CASSPAQDNYGYTF
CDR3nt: TGTGCCAGCTCACCAGCGCAGGATAACTATGGCTACACCTTC

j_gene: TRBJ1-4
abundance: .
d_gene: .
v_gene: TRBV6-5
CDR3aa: CASRGDREKLFF
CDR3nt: TGTGCCAGCAGGGGGGACCGGGAAAAACTGTTTTTT

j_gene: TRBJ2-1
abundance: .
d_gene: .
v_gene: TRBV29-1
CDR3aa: CSVDGATENEQFF
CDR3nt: TGCAGCGTTGACGGGGCGACGGAGAATGAGCAGTTCTTC

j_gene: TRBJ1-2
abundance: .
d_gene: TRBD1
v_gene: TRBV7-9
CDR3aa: CASSPPKQGAPDGYTF
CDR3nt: TGTGCCAGCAGCCCTCCAAAACAGGGGGCACCGGATGGCTACACCTTC

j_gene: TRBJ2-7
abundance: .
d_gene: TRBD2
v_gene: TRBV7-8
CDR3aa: CASSFRTRVYEQYF
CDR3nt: TGTGCCAGCAGCTTCCGGACTAGGGTCTACGAGCAGTACTTC